The 31 T cell receptor beta chains presented below share a single source sample, sequenced in a study of T cell repertoires in cytomegalovirus infection. Antigens for these TCRs are unknown. TCRdb reprocessed the reads via MiXCR and lists one record per CDR3 protein. The sample has around 300,000 distinct CDR3 sequences; roughly 25% are singletons. The sequencing used cultured PBMCs, collected from culture after CMV antigen stimulation. These receptors came from a human donor in good health (CMV status not recorded). Some clones in this sample may be carry-over from other donors' samples.

The chain couples TRBV11-3 to TRBJ1-4; a weak D match, TRBD1 (5 bases). The CDR3 contains 14 residues. The V gene lost 2 bases and the J gene lost 8 bases, with 12 bases spanning the gap. Germline V gene lookup returns CDR1 SGHNT and CDR2 YENEEA. The CDR3 here is CASSLSRRGEKLFF. The CDR3 DNA sequence: TGTGCCAGCAGCTTAAGTCGGAGGGGCGAAAAACTGTTTTTT.

This clonotype was seen only a few times. V is TRBV9 and J is TRBJ1-2; a weak D match, TRBD1 (5 bases). The CDR3 sequence is 16 residues long. Trimming took off 1 base at V and 0 bases at J, with 13 bases between the two ends. Germline lookup yields CDR1 SGDLS and CDR2 YYNGEE. CDR3 amino acids: CASSVMSGVSNYGYTF. Written as DNA, the CDR3 is TGTGCCAGCAGCGTAATGTCGGGGGTCTCTAACTATGGCTACACCTTC.

This clonotype has only a few counts. The CDR3 spells CASRDGAQGGYEQYF. The CDR3 region has the DNA TGTGCCAGCAGGGACGGGGCGCAGGGTGGTTACGAGCAGTACTTC. The chain uses TRBV28 and TRBJ2-7, with D perhaps matching TRBD1 or TRBD2 (5 bases each). V shed 6 bases and J shed 4 bases, with 19 bases lying between them. The CDR3 covers 15 residues. CDR1 is MDHEN, CDR2 SYDVKM, per germline.

In this sample, this clonotype turned up a few times. The V gene is TRBV2, the J gene TRBJ1-2, with D maybe TRBD1 (5 bases). V lost 10 bases, J lost 6 bases, and 18 bases lay in between. The CDR3 has 13 amino acids. Germline V lookup: CDR1 SNHLY, CDR2 FYNNEI. CDR3 protein: CAIQAGRENGYTF. The DNA for the CDR3 is TGTGCCATCCAGGCGGGCAGGGAAAATGGCTACACCTTC.

In its sample, this clonotype was seen a few times. The gene calls are TRBV18 and TRBJ2-7; 11 bases fit TRBD1. V was clipped by 2 bases and J by 8 bases; unmatched bases: 11. CDR1 is KGHSH and CDR2 is LQKENI in the germline V gene. The CDR3 runs to 16 residues. For the CDR3, the DNA is TGTGCCAGCTCACCAGGGACAGGGGGAACCTACGAGCAGCAGTACTTC. Translating gives CASSPGTGGTYEQQYF.

The sample holds many counts of this clonotype. The V and J genes are TRBV7-6 and TRBJ1-5; tentative D call: TRBD1 (5 bases). Deletions cut 1 base from V and 0 bases from J, with 7 bases between. Germline V gives CDR1 SGHVS, CDR2 FNYEAQ. The CDR3 loop spans 15 amino acids. In DNA, the CDR3 is TGTGCCAGCAGCTTAGATCAGGGTAGCAATCAGCCCCAGCATTTT. Residues: CASSLDQGSNQPQHF. Using reference TRBV7-6 and TRBJ1-5 for the parts outside the CDR3, the full variable domain is GAGVSQSPRYKVTKRGQDVALRCDPISGHVSLYWYRQALGQGPEFLTYFNYEAQQDKSGLPNDRFSAERPEGSISTLTIQRTEQRDSAMYRCASSLDQGSNQPQHFGDGTRLSIL.

The V gene is TRBV5-5, the J gene TRBJ2-1; a weak D match, TRBD1 (5 bases). Trimming shortened V by 4 bases and J by 8 bases, and 19 bases separated the two germline ends. Per germline, CDR1 SGHKS and CDR2 YYEKEE (reference sequence). The CDR3 runs to 15 residues. As DNA, the CDR3 is TGTGCCAGCAGCCCCTTGGTGGGTTTGGGGCATGAGCAGTTCTTC. This sequence encodes CASSPLVGLGHEQFF. Complete variable domain (other parts from reference TRBV5-5 and TRBJ2-1): DAGVTQSPTHLIKTRGQQVTLRCSPISGHKSVSWYQQVLGQGPQFIFQYYEKEERGRGNFPDRFSARQFPNYSSELNVNALLLGDSALYLCASSPLVGLGHEQFFGPGTRLTVL.

The V call is TRBV10-3, the J call TRBJ2-5, with 12 bases that match TRBD2. The germline V gene encodes CDR1 ENHRY and CDR2 SYGVKD. CDR3 length equals 15 residues. V dropped 4 bases and J dropped 5; count of bases not matched to a gene: 5. CDR3 sequence: CAISGLAGDGETQYF. In nucleotides, the CDR3 is TGTGCCATCAGTGGACTAGCGGGAGATGGGGAGACCCAGTACTTC.

V gene TRBV5-6 combines with J gene TRBJ1-1, with D maybe TRBD1 (6 bases). Per germline, CDR1 SGHDT and CDR2 YYEEEE. Trimming removed 0 bases from V and 8 bases from J, with 8 bases in between. The CDR3 loop spans 12 amino acids. In DNA, the CDR3 is TGTGCCAGCAGCTTGGATCAGGGGGAAGCTTTCTTT. Encoded protein: CASSLDQGEAFF.

This chain uses TRBV4-3 with TRBJ2-3, with 16 bases lining up with TRBD2. The V segment lost 4 bases and the J segment 6 bases; nucleotides outside the gene matches: 7. Germline-derived CDR1 and CDR2 are LGHNA and YSLEER. The CDR3 loop spans 17 amino acids. CDR3 loop: CASSPGTSGRGEDTQYF. CDR3 coding DNA: TGCGCCAGCAGCCCCGGGACTAGCGGGAGGGGAGAGGATACGCAGTATTTT.

This chain uses TRBV12-3 or TRBV12-4 with TRBJ2-3, with TRBD2 matching over 11 bases. V dropped 5 bases and J dropped 4; count of bases not matched to a gene: 8. This CDR3 contains 16 residues. The CDR3 nucleotides are TGTGCCAGCAGTCCCGATAGCGGGAGGGTTTCAGATACGCAGTATTTT. This gives the protein CASSPDSGRVSDTQYF.

There are a few counts of this clonotype. The chain employs TRBV10-3 and TRBJ1-4; no firm D call. The CDR3 totals 14 residues. Germline V gene data show CDR1 as ENHRY and CDR2 as SYGVKD. The V end was cut by 6 bases, the J end by 0 bases, with 8 bases between. The DNA for the CDR3 is TGTGCCATCAGCCCGACCTCAACTAATGAAAAACTGTTTTTT. It translates to CAISPTSTNEKLFF.

This clonotype was detected many times. The rearrangement uses TRBV7-6 and TRBJ1-2; D not resolved. V lost 5 bases and J 2 bases, leaving 12 bases between the germline ends. Per the germline V gene, CDR1 is SGHVS and CDR2 is FNYEAQ. The length of the CDR3 is 14 residues. The DNA for the CDR3 is TGTGCCAGCAGCCCAGCCACGGGAAACTATGGCTACACCTTC. Translation gives CASSPATGNYGYTF.

The CDR3 nucleotides read TGTGCCAGCAGTCTCCCAGATGGGACTGAAGCTTTCTTT. It encodes CASSLPDGTEAFF. This chain uses TRBV28 with TRBJ1-1; no reliable D call. V lost 5 bases, J lost 5 bases, and 12 bases lay in between. Germline V gene data show CDR1 as MDHEN and CDR2 as SYDVKM. The CDR3 contains 13 residues.

The genes are TRBV2 and TRBJ2-4; 9 nucleotides line up with TRBD2. This CDR3 has 17 residues. V shed 6 bases and J 15 bases; nucleotides not matched to a gene: 24. Germline CDR1 is SNHLY and CDR2 is FYNNEI. CDR3 DNA sequence: TGTGCCAGCAGCGATACTCGGGCGGGAGGGCCTGGACGATCGGGGTACTTC. This encodes CASSDTRAGGPGRSGYF. The entire variable domain, with the rest obtained from reference TRBV2 and TRBJ2-4, is as follows: EPEVTQTPSHQVTQMGQEVILRCVPISNHLYFYWYRQILGQKVEFLVSFYNNEISEKSEIFDDQFSVERPDGSNFTLKIRSTKLEDSAMYFCASSDTRAGGPGRSGYFGAGTRLSVL.

This clonotype was counted many times. The V gene is TRBV7-8, the J gene TRBJ2-1, with D hard to call. The V end was cut by 4 bases, the J end by 8 bases, with 15 bases between. Looked up from germline, CDR1 is SGHVS and CDR2 is FQNEAQ. This CDR3 has 14 amino acids. DNA for the CDR3: TGTGCCAGCAGCTCCGGCGCAACCCGCCATGAGCAGTTCTTC. Translation: CASSSGATRHEQFF.

This clonotype was found many times. The chain couples TRBV7-2 to TRBJ2-3; D might be TRBD1 or TRBD2, each matching 5 bases. CDR3 length equals 17 residues. V was shortened by 3 bases and J by 4 bases, with 20 bases between the two germline ends. The germline CDR1 and CDR2 sequences are SGHTA and FQGNSA. CDR3 sequence (DNA): TGTGCCAGCAGCTTCGTAGGCGCAGGGCAGGGACCAGATACGCAGTATTTT. Translating gives CASSFVGAGQGPDTQYF.

The table lists this clonotype with a few counts. The chain carries TRBV7-8 and TRBJ2-5; TRBD1 might be the D (6 bases). CDR1 and CDR2 (germline): SGHVS, FQNEAQ. The germline V and J ends were trimmed by 1 base and 2 bases, with 11 bases remaining between them. CDR3 length: 15 amino acids. CDR3 coding DNA: TGTGCCAGCAGCTTAGAGAGGACAGCTCAAGAGACCCAGTACTTC. Protein sequence: CASSLERTAQETQYF.

The chain carries TRBV24-1 and TRBJ2-1; D gene uncertain. The CDR3 is 13 amino acids. Trimming cost V 3 bases and J 0 bases, with 2 bases left between them. Germline V gives CDR1 KGHDR, CDR2 SFDVKD. CDR3 loop: CATSDDSYNEQFF. The CDR3 DNA is TGTGCCACCAGTGATGACTCCTACAATGAGCAGTTCTTC.

This rearrangement joins TRBV24-1 to TRBJ2-2; TRBD1 is a possible D gene (6 bases). V lost 9 bases, J lost 1 base, and 11 bases lay in between. The V gene's germline CDR1 is KGHDR and CDR2 SFDVKD. The CDR3 extends over 14 amino acids. CDR3 sequence (DNA): TGTGCCACCGAACCGGGACAGAACACCGGGGAGCTGTTTTTT. Its protein is CATEPGQNTGELFF.

The V gene is TRBV7-9, the J gene TRBJ1-2, with TRBD1 as a possible D gene (6 bases). V shed 2 bases and J shed 4 bases, with 11 bases lying between them. Germline loops: CDR1 SEHNR, CDR2 FQNEAQ (reference sequence). This CDR3 has 14 amino acids. The CDR3 coding sequence is TGTGCCAGCAGCTTAATGGGGGCCGGCTATGGCTACACCTTC. Translating gives CASSLMGAGYGYTF.

This clonotype was seen repeatedly, ten times or more. The chain employs TRBV7-2 and TRBJ1-6; no clear D. The CDR3 covers 13 residues. Germline-derived CDR1 and CDR2 are SGHTA and FQGNSA. The V and J ends lost 5 bases and 6 bases respectively, with 8 bases between them. The CDR3 loop reads CASSPRINSPLHF. The CDR3 DNA sequence: TGTGCCAGCAGCCCCCGGATTAATTCACCCCTCCACTTT.

This chain links TRBV2 with TRBJ2-1, with 8 bases fitting TRBD2. The germline V gene encodes CDR1 SNHLY and CDR2 FYNNEI. V shed 4 bases and J 0 bases; nucleotides not matched to a gene: 2. The CDR3 loop spans 15 amino acids. Here the CDR3 reads CASSGSGSSYNEQFF. CDR3 bases: TGTGCCAGCAGTGGGAGCGGGAGCTCCTACAATGAGCAGTTCTTC.

V usage is TRBV7-2 and J usage is TRBJ2-1; D unresolved. The CDR3 loop spans 16 amino acids. The V gene's germline CDR1 is SGHTA and CDR2 FQGNSA. Trimming removed 4 bases at V and 0 bases at J, with 13 bases between. CDR3 sequence: CASSSIRVSSYNEQFF. CDR3 nucleotide sequence: TGTGCCAGCAGCTCAATCCGGGTGAGCTCCTACAATGAGCAGTTCTTC.

The genes are TRBV2 and TRBJ1-6; D gene ambiguous. CDR3 length: 13 amino acids. V lost 1 base, J lost 4 bases, and 2 bases lay in between. Germline loops: CDR1 SNHLY, CDR2 FYNNEI. The CDR3 DNA follows: TGTGCCAGCAGTGAAGAATATAATTCACCCCTCCACTTT. Translating it yields CASSEEYNSPLHF.

This clonotype was seen a handful of times. This chain uses TRBV7-9 with TRBJ2-1; TRBD2 matches at 10 bases. This CDR3 has 20 residues. The V gene end was trimmed by 5 bases and the J gene end by 1 base; junction bases not matched to a gene: 17. Germline-derived CDR1 and CDR2 are SEHNR and FQNEAQ (reference sequence). Here the CDR3 reads CASSDDTGLAVEGSYNEQFF. CDR3 in DNA: TGTGCCAGCAGCGACGACACCGGACTAGCGGTCGAAGGGTCCTACAATGAGCAGTTCTTC.

This clonotype was seen a few times. This sequence joins TRBV4-1 and TRBJ1-2; weak D call: TRBD1 (5 bases). The CDR3 has 14 amino acids. V lost 2 bases and J 8 bases, leaving 15 bases between the germline ends. Germline V gives CDR1 MGHRA, CDR2 YSYEKL. CDR3 amino acids: CASSQQEGTYGYTF. CDR3 DNA: TGCGCCAGCAGCCAACAGGAGGGGACCTACGGCTACACCTTC.

This clonotype has at least ten counts. The chain joins TRBV4-2 to TRBJ2-7, with a possible D match to TRBD2 (5 bases). CDR1 is LGHNA and CDR2 is YNFKEQ in the germline V gene. V was clipped by 1 base and J by 3 bases, with 10 bases between them. This CDR3 is built from 14 residues. This CDR3 reads CASSQGQGSYEQYF. CDR3 bases: TGTGCCAGCAGCCAAGGGCAAGGGAGCTACGAGCAGTACTTC.

The chain carries TRBV20-1 and TRBJ2-1, with 8 bases fitting TRBD1. Germline V CDR1 and CDR2: DFQATT, SNEGSKA (reference sequence). The CDR3 consists of 14 residues. V lost 6 bases to trimming and J lost 9 bases; unmatched junction nucleotides: 13. CDR3 DNA sequence: TGCAGTGCCATAGGGCAGGGGGCCAGGTCTGAGCAGTTCTTC. Protein sequence: CSAIGQGARSEQFF.

This sequence joins TRBV7-2 and TRBJ2-1; D gene unclear. Trimming pared 5 bases from V and 5 bases from J, leaving 13 bases between. The CDR3 spans 14 residues. Germline CDR1 is SGHTA and CDR2 is FQGNSA. The chain's CDR3 is CASSPVTTHNEQFF. CDR3 sequence (DNA): TGTGCCAGCAGCCCTGTGACCACTCACAATGAGCAGTTCTTC. Full variable domain (outside the CDR3, taken from reference TRBV7-2 and TRBJ2-1): GAGVSQSPSNKVTEKGKDVELRCDPISGHTALYWYRQSLGQGLEFLIYFQGNSAPDKSGLPSDRFSAERTGGSVSTLTIQRTQQEDSAVYLCASSPVTTHNEQFFGPGTRLTVL.

This clonotype has only a few counts. J is TRBJ2-2 and V is TRBV2; tentative D call: TRBD2 (5 bases). The length of the CDR3 is 14 residues. V was shortened by 8 bases and J by 2 bases, with 12 bases between the two germline ends. Germline values: CDR1 SNHLY, CDR2 FYNNEI. Here the CDR3 DNA reads TGTGCCAGCGGACTGCCGATAAACACCGGGGAGCTGTTTTTT. It is translated as CASGLPINTGELFF.